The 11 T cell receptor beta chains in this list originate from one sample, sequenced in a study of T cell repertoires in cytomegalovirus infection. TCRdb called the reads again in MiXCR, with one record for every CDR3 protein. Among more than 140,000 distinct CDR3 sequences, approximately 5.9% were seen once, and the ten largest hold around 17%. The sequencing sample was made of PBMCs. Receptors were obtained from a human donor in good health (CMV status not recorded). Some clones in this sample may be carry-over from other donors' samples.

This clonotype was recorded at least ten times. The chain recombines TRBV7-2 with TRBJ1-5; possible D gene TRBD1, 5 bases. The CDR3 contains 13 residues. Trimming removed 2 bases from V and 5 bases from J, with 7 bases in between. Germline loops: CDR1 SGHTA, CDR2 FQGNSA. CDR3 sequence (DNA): TGTGCCAGCAGCTTACAGGGATATCAGCCCCAGCATTTT. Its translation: CASSLQGYQPQHF.

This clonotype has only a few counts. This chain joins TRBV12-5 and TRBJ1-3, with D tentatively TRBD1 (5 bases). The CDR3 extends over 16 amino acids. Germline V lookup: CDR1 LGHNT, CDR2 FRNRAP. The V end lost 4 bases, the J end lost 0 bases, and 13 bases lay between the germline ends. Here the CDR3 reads CASGSSGSVSGNTIYF. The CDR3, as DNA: TGTGCTAGTGGTTCGTCAGGGTCGGTCTCTGGAAACACCATATATTTT.

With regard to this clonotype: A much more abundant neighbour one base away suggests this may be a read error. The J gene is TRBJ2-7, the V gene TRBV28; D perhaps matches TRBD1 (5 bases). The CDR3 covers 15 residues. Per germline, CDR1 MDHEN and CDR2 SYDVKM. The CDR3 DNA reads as TGTGCCAGAAGTTTCGGCAGGGCGCCTTCCTACGAGCAGTACTTC. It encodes CARSFGRAPSYEQYF. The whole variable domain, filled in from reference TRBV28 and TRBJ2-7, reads DVKVTQSSRYLVKRTGEKVFLECVQDMDHENMFWYRQDPGLGLRLIYFSYDVKMKEKGDIPEGYSVSREKKERFSLILESASTNQTSMYLCARSFGRAPSYEQYFGPGTRLTVT.

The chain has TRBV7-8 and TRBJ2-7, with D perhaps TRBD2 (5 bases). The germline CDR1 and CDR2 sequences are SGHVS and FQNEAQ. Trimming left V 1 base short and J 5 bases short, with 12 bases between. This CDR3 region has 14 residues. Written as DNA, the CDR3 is TGTGCCAGCAGCTTAGGAGACTACTCTCACGAGCAGTACTTC. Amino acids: CASSLGDYSHEQYF.

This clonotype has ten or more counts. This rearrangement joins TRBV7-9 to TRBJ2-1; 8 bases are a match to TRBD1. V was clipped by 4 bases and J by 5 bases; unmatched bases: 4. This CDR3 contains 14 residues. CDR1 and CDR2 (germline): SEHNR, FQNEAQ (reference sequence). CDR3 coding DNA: TGTGCCAGCAGCTCTGGGGACAGGAACAATGAGCAGTTCTTC. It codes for CASSSGDRNNEQFF.

For the CDR3, the DNA is TGCAGTGCTAAACAGGGTGCGGAGACCCAGTACTTC. Its translation is CSAKQGAETQYF. This sequence joins TRBV20-1 and TRBJ2-5; weak D call: TRBD1 (6 bases). Germline lookup yields CDR1 DFQATT and CDR2 SNEGSKA (reference sequence). The CDR3 sequence is 12 residues long. The V gene lost 4 bases and the J gene lost 5 bases, with 11 bases spanning the gap.

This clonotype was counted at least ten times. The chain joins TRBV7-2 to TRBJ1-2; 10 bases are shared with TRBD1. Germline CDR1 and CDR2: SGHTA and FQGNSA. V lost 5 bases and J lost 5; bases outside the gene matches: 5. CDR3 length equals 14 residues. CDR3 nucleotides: TGTGCCAGCAGCAAACCGGGACAGGGGTATGGCTACACCTTC. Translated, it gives CASSKPGQGYGYTF. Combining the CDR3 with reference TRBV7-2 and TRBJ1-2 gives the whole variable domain GAGVSQSPSNKVTEKGKDVELRCDPISGHTALYWYRQSLGQGLEFLIYFQGNSAPDKSGLPSDRFSAERTGGSVSTLTIQRTQQEDSAVYLCASSKPGQGYGYTFGSGTRLTVV.

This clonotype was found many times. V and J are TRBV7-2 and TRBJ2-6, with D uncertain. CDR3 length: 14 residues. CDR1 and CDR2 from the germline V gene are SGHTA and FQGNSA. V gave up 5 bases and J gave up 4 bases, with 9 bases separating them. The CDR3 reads CASSPALGANVLTF. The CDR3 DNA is TGTGCCAGCAGCCCAGCTTTGGGGGCCAACGTCCTGACTTTC.

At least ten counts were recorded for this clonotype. The CDR3 here is CASSHRTSGGDEQFF. Here the CDR3 DNA reads TGTGCCAGCAGCCACAGGACTAGCGGGGGGGATGAGCAGTTCTTC. The V and J genes are TRBV7-9 and TRBJ2-1, with 15 positions matching TRBD2. Germline V gene lookup returns CDR1 SEHNR and CDR2 FQNEAQ (reference sequence). The CDR3 is made up of 15 amino acids. Unmatched junction bases numbered 4, after V lost 5 bases and J lost 8 bases.

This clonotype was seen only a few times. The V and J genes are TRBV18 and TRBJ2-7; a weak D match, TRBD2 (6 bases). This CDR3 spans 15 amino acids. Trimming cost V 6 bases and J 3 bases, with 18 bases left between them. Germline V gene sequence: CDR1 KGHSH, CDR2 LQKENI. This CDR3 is CASSPDYSFLYEQYF. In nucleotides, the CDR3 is TGTGCCAGCTCGCCGGACTACTCGTTCCTCTACGAGCAGTACTTC.

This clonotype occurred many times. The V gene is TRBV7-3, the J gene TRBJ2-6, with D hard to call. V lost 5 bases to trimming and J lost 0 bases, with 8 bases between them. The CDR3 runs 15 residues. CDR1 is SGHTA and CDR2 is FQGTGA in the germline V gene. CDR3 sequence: CASSEASSGANVLTF. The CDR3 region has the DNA TGTGCCAGCAGCGAAGCCTCCTCTGGGGCCAACGTCCTGACTTTC.